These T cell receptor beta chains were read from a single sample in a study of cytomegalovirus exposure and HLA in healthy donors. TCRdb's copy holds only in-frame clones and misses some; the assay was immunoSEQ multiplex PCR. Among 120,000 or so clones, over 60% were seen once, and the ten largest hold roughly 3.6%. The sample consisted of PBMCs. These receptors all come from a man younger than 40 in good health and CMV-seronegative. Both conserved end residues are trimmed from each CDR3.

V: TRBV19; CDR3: ASSPDQRGVGGYT
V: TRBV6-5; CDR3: ASSYVTGEKLF
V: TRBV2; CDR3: ASREENTDTQY
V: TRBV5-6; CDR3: ASSLGQAYSSSYEQY
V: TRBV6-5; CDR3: ASSPLGTGGNEQY
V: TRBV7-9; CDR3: ASSSGGREETQY
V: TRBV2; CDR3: ASSEMGQGAYYNEQF
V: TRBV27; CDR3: ASSAQAGGTDTQY
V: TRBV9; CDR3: ASSVAGTNTGELF
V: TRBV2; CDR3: ASTFGQPSNQPQH
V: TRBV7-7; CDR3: ASSLGSPGGGNTTY
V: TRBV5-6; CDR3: ASRTPQGTDTQY
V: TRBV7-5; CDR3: ARSLGQGANEQF
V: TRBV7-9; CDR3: ASSLGTYTGELF
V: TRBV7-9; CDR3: ASHGEGTGVSYGYT
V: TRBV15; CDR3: ATSKRTGYGYT
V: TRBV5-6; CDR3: ASSFGGRGVFTGELF
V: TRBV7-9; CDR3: ASSSRDRGLQELF
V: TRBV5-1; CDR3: ASSLGLARQETQY
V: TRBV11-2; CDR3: ASSLVRGGEQY
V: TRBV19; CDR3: ASSLTGGSYNEQF
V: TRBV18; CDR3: ASSPLQSRAGANGYT
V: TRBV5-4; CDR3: ASSASGGTTGELF
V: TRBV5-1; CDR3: ASSLALDNEQF
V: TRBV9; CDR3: ASSGGGAYEQY